The entry below describes one T cell receptor (beta chain). The germline V and J ends were trimmed by 0 bases and 3 bases, with 7 bases remaining between them. This CDR3 has 14 amino acids. Germline loops: CDR1 SGHTS, CDR2 YDEGEE. MiXCR, run by TCRdb on the 5' RACE reads, gives a single entry per CDR3 protein. The data contain 95,000 to 120,000 distinct CDR3 sequences, 12% of them seen just once; the ten biggest clones take up around 3%. This sample is part of a study of early T cells in non-severe SARS-CoV-2 infection. This clonotype originated in an adult who was a healthcare worker with PCR-confirmed SARS-CoV-2 infection or an uninfected control (not recorded which). Sequencing was carried out using whole blood. This sequence joins TRBV5-8 and TRBJ1-5; D remains unclear. In DNA, the CDR3 is TGTGCCAGCAGCTTGGTAACAGTCAATCAGCCCCAGCATTTT. This translates into CASSLVTVNQPQHF.